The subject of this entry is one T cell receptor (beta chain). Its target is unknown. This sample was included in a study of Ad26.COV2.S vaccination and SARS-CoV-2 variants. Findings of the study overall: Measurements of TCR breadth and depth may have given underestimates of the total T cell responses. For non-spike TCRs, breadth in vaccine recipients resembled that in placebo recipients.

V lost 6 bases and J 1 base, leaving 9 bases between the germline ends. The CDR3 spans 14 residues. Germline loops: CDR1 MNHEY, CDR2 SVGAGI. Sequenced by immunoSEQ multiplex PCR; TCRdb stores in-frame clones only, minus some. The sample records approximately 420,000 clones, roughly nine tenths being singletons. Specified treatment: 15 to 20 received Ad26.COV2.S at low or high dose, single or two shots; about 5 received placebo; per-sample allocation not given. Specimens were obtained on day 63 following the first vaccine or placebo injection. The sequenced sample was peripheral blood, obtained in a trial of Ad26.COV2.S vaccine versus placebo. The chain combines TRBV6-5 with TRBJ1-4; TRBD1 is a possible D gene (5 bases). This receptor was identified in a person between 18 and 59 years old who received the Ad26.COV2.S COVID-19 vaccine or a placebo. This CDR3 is CASRDGQTNEKLFF. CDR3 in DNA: TGTGCCAGCAGAGACGGACAAACTAATGAAAAACTGTTTTTT.